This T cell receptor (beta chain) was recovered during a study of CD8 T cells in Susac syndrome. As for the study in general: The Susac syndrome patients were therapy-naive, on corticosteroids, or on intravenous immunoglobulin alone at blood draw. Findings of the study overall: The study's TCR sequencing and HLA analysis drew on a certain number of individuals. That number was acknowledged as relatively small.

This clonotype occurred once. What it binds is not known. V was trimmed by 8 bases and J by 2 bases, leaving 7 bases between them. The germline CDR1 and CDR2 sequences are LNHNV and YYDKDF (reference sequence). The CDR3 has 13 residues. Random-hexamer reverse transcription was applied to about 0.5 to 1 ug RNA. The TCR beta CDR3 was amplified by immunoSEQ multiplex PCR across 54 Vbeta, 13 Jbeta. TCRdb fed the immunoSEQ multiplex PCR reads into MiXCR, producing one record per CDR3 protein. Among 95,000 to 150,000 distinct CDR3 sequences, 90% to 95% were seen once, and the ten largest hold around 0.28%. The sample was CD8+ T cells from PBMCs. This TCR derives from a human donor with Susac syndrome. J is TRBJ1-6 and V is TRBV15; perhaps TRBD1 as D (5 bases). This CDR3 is CATGATYNSPLHF. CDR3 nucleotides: TGTGCCACCGGGGCAACCTATAATTCACCCCTCCACTTT. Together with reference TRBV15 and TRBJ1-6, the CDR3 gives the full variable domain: DAMVIQNPRYQVTQFGKPVTLSCSQTLNHNVMYWYQQKSSQAPKLLFHYYDKDFNNEADTPDNFQSRRPNTSFCFLDIRSPGLGDTAMYLCATGATYNSPLHFGNGTRLTVT.